Following are 14 T cell receptor beta chains from one sample sequenced in a study of cytomegalovirus exposure and HLA in healthy donors. Primers included in the PCR were 60 Vbeta and 13 Jbeta primers. Sequenced by immunoSEQ multiplex PCR; TCRdb stores in-frame clones only, minus some. This sample carries around 120,000 clones, roughly 70% of them seen once, and the ten largest clones take roughly 11%. Sequencing used PBMCs. These receptors were taken from a man aged 40-55 years in good health and CMV-seropositive.

This clone was recorded once. The rearrangement links TRBV11-2 to TRBJ2-5; 9 bases are a match to TRBD2. This CDR3 is 15 amino acids long. The V gene's germline CDR1 is SGHAT and CDR2 FQNNGV. The trim removed 4 bases at V and 5 bases at J, leaving 8 bases unmatched. This CDR3 is CASSSYSGSQETQYF. The CDR3 DNA sequence: TGTGCCAGCAGCTCCTATAGCGGGAGCCAGGAGACCCAGTACTTC.

The chain employs TRBV6-1 and TRBJ1-5, with 8 positions matching TRBD1. This CDR3 has 15 residues. The germline V gene has CDR1 MNHNS and CDR2 SASEGT. J lost 3 bases, V lost 4 bases, and 5 bases had no gene match. CDR3 bases: TGTGCCAGCAGTGGGGACAGGAAACACAATCAGCCCCAGCATTTT. Protein: CASSGDRKHNQPQHF.

The genes are TRBV28 and TRBJ2-7, with 9 bases fitting TRBD2. The CDR3 has 14 amino acids. Germline V gene data show CDR1 as MDHEN and CDR2 as SYDVKM. Trimming removed 11 bases from V and 0 bases from J; junction bases left unmatched: 8. Here the CDR3 reads CASSRLAVSYEQYF. The CDR3 region has the DNA TGTGCCTCGAGTCGACTAGCGGTCTCCTACGAGCAGTACTTC.

This chain joins TRBV28 and TRBJ2-1; D might be TRBD2 (6 bases). Trimming took 7 bases from V and 10 from J, leaving 17 bases between them. Germline V gene lookup returns CDR1 MDHEN and CDR2 SYDVKM. The CDR3 is made up of 13 amino acids. CDR3 DNA sequence: TGTGCCAGCAACTTACCCCCGGGGGTAGAGCAGTTCTTC. It codes for CASNLPPGVEQFF.

In this sample, this clone turned up a few times. The gene calls are TRBV19 and TRBJ1-5; TRBD1 matches 7 bases. The CDR3 has 15 amino acids. With 1 base clipped from V and 7 bases from J, the junction kept 7 bases outside the gene matches. Germline V gene sequence: CDR1 LNHDA, CDR2 SQIVND (reference sequence). The CDR3 protein is CASSIARDSHQPQHF. The CDR3 bases are TGTGCCAGTAGTATAGCCCGGGACAGTCACCAGCCCCAGCATTTT.

This clone came up a few times. The chain joins TRBV6-5 to TRBJ1-4; D remains unclear. V was pared by 10 bases and J by 1 base, with 4 bases between. Germline V lookup: CDR1 MNHEY, CDR2 SVGAGI. The CDR3 contains 11 residues. The CDR3 spells CATKTNEKLFF. For the CDR3, the DNA is TGTGCCACCAAAACTAATGAAAAACTGTTTTTT.

V usage is TRBV6-6 and J usage is TRBJ2-1; perhaps TRBD2 as D (6 bases). The CDR3 length is 11 residues. Germline values: CDR1 MNHNY, CDR2 SVGAGI (reference sequence). V was shortened by 2 bases and J by 14 bases, with 10 bases between the two germline ends. The chain's CDR3 is CASSYQEGKFF. CDR3 nucleotide sequence: TGTGCCAGCAGTTACCAGGAGGGAAAGTTCTTC.

This chain connects TRBV6-6 to TRBJ2-3, with 10 bases aligning to TRBD1. Germline trimming cut 7 bases from V and 1 base from J; bases unmatched to any gene: 8. This CDR3 has 16 residues. From germline, CDR1 is MNHNY and CDR2 SVGAGI (reference sequence). The CDR3 reads CASTDAGTGGTDTQYF. CDR3 DNA sequence: TGTGCCAGCACCGACGCCGGGACAGGGGGCACAGATACGCAGTATTTT.

On this clone: This same CDR3 is encoded by further DNA sequences in the sample. The chain uses TRBV6-5 and TRBJ2-7, with 7 positions matching TRBD1. The CDR3 covers 14 residues. CDR1 MNHEY and CDR2 SVGAGI come from the germline V gene. V lost 0 bases to trimming and J lost 5 bases; unmatched junction nucleotides: 4. CDR3 sequence: CASSYSKGAHEQYF. In DNA, the CDR3 is TGTGCCAGCAGTTACTCGAAGGGGGCTCACGAGCAGTACTTC.

The rearrangement uses TRBV5-1 and TRBJ1-3; D is unclear. Trimming cost V 0 bases and J 3 bases, with 7 bases left between them. This CDR3 has 14 amino acids. Germline V gene lookup returns CDR1 SGHRS and CDR2 YFSETQ. The CDR3 is CASSLDPGGNTIYF. In nucleotides, the CDR3 is TGCGCCAGCAGCTTGGACCCGGGTGGAAACACCATATATTTT.

This sequence joins TRBV19 and TRBJ2-1; possibly TRBD2 for D (5 bases). Looked up from germline, CDR1 is LNHDA and CDR2 is SQIVND (reference sequence). The CDR3 spans 17 residues. The V gene lost 5 bases and the J gene lost 3 bases, with 20 bases spanning the gap. CDR3: CASSPPKASGVYNEQFF. The CDR3 DNA follows: TGTGCCAGTAGTCCACCTAAAGCCAGCGGAGTCTACAATGAGCAGTTCTTC.

CDR3 in amino acids: CSVEDLSTGSTEAFF. In DNA, the CDR3 is TGCAGCGTTGAAGATCTTTCCACAGGGAGCACTGAAGCTTTCTTT. The genes are TRBV29-1 and TRBJ1-1; tentative D call: TRBD1 (6 bases). The ends were cut back, 0 bases at V and 4 bases at J, with 15 bases in the middle. The CDR3 consists of 15 residues. Germline loops: CDR1 SQVTM, CDR2 ANQGSEA. The complete variable domain, with remaining parts taken from reference TRBV29-1 and TRBJ1-1, reads SAVISQKPSRDICQRGTSLTIQCQVDSQVTMMFWYRQQPGQSLTLIATANQGSEATYESGFVIDKFPISRPNLTFSTLTVSNMSPEDSSIYLCSVEDLSTGSTEAFFGQGTRLTVV.

The chain carries TRBV4-2 and TRBJ2-1, with 8 bases lining up with TRBD2. This CDR3 comprises 17 residues. Germline lookup yields CDR1 LGHNA and CDR2 YNFKEQ. With 0 bases clipped from V and 10 bases from J, the junction kept 14 bases outside the gene matches. The CDR3 protein is CASSQDQNSGSRGEQFF. DNA for the CDR3: TGTGCCAGCAGCCAAGATCAAAACAGCGGGAGCCGAGGAGAGCAGTTCTTC.

This chain uses TRBV4-1 with TRBJ2-3; 10 bases agree with TRBD2. The CDR3 totals 15 residues. The V and J ends lost 2 bases and 5 bases, in that order; junction bases with no gene match: 4. CDR1 is MGHRA, CDR2 YSYEKL, per germline. Here the CDR3 DNA reads TGCGCCAGCAGCCAACATGGACTAGCGGTAGATACGCAGTATTTT. Its protein is CASSQHGLAVDTQYF.